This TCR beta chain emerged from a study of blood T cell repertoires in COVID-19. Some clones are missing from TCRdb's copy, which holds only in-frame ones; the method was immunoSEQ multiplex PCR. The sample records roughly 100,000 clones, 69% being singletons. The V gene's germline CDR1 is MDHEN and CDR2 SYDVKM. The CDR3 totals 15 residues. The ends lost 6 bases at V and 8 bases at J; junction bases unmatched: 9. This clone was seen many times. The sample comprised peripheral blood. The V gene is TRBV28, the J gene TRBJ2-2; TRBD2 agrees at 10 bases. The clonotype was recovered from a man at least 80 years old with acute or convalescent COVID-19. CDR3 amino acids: CASSPASGSPGELFF. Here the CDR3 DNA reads TGTGCCAGCAGCCCGGCTAGCGGGAGTCCAGGGGAGCTGTTTTTT.